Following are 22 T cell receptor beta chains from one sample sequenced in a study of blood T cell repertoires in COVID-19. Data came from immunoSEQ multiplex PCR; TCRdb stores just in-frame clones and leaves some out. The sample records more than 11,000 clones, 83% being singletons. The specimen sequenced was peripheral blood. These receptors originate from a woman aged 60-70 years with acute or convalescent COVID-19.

The CDR3 region is CASADNPNTEAFF. The CDR3 DNA is TGTGCCAGCGCCGACAACCCGAACACTGAAGCTTTCTTT. The chain recombines TRBV11-1 with TRBJ1-1; D remains ambiguous. Germline V gives CDR1 SGHAT, CDR2 FQDESV (reference sequence). The ends were cut back, 8 bases at V and 1 base at J, with 11 bases in the middle. The CDR3 consists of 13 residues.

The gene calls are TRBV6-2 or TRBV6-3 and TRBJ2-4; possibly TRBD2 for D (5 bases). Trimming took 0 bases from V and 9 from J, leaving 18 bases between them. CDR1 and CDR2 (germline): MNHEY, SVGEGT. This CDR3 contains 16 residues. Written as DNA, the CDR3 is TGTGCCAGCAGTTACTCGGCGGGCTTGGTCAGTGGCATTCAGTACTTC. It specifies CASSYSAGLVSGIQYF.

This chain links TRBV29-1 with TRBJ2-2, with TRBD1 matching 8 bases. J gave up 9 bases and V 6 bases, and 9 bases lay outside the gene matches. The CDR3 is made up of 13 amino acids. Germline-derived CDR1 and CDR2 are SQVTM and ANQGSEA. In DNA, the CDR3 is TGCAGCGTCCCCGGGACAGGCTACAGGGAGCTGTTTTTT. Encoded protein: CSVPGTGYRELFF.

The CDR3 sequence is CASSLMGQGSATDTQYF. The CDR3 nucleotides are TGTGCCAGCAGCTTAATGGGACAGGGTTCAGCCACAGATACGCAGTATTTT. The rearrangement joins TRBV7-3 to TRBJ2-3; 9 bases fit TRBD1. Germline CDR1 and CDR2: SGHTA and FQGTGA. CDR3 length: 17 amino acids. Trimming removed 1 base from V and 2 bases from J; junction bases left unmatched: 7.

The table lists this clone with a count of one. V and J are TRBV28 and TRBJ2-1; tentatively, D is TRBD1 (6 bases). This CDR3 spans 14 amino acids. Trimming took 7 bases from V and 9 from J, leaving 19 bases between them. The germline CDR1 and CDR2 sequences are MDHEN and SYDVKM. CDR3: CASIHSTGRAEQFF. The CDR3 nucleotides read TGTGCCAGCATTCATAGTACAGGGCGGGCTGAGCAGTTCTTC.

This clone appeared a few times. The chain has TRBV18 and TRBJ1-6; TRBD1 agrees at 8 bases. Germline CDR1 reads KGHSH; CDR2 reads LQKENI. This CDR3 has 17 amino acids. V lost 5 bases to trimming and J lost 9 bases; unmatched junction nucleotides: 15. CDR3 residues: CASSFRGTGSSSSPLHF. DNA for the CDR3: TGTGCCAGCTCATTTCGAGGGACAGGATCTTCGAGTTCACCCCTCCACTTT.

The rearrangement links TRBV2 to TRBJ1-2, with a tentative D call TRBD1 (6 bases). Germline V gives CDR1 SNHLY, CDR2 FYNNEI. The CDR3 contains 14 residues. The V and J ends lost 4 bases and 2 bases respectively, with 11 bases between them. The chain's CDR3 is CASSVSQGNYGYTF. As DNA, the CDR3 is TGTGCCAGCAGTGTCTCCCAGGGGAACTATGGCTACACCTTC.

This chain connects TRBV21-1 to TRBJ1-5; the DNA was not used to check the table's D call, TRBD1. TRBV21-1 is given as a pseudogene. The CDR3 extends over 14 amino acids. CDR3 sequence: CASPGTGSNQPQHF. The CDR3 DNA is TGTGCCAGCCCCGGGACAGGAAGCAATCAGCCCCAGCATTTT.

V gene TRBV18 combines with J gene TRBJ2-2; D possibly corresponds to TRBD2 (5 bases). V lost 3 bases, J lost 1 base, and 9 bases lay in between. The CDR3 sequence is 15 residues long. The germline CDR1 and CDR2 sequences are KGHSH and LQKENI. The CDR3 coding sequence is TGTGCCAGCTCACCCACCCGGGAGAACACCGGGGAGCTGTTTTTT. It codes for CASSPTRENTGELFF.

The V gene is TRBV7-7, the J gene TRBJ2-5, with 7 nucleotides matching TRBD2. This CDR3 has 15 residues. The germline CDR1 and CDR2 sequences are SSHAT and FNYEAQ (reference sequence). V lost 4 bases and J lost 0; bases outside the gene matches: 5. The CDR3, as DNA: TGTGCCAGCAGCTCGGGGGGAGTTTACCAAGAGACCCAGTACTTC. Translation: CASSSGGVYQETQYF.

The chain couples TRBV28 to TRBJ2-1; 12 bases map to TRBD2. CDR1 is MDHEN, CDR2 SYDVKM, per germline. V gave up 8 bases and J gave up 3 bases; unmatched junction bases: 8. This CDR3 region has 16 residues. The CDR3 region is CASRTTSGGYYNEQFF. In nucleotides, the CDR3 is TGTGCCAGCCGCACAACTAGCGGGGGGTACTACAATGAGCAGTTCTTC.

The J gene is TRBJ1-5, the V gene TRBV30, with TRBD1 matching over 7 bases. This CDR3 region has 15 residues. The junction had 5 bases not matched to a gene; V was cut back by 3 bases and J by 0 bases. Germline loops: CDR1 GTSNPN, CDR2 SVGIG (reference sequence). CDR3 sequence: CAWSPGQASNQPQHF. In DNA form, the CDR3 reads TGTGCCTGGAGCCCCGGACAGGCTAGCAATCAGCCCCAGCATTTT. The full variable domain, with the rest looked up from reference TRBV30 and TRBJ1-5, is SQTIHQWPATLVQPVGSPLSLECTVEGTSNPNLYWYRQAAGRGLQLLFYSVGIGQISSEVPQNLSASRPQDRQFILSSKKLLLSDSGFYLCAWSPGQASNQPQHFGDGTRLSIL.

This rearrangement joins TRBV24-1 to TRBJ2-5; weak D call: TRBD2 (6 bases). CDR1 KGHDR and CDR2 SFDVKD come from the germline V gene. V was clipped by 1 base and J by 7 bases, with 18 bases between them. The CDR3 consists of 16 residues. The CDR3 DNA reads TGTGCCACCAGTGATTTAAGGCCGGGGGAGCCGATGACCCAGTACTTC. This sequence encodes CATSDLRPGEPMTQYF.

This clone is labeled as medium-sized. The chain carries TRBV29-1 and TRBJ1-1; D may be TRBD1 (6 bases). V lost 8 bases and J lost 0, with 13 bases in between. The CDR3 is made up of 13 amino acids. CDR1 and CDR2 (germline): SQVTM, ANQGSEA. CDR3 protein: CSIGQNLNTEAFF. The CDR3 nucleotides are TGCAGCATTGGACAGAATTTGAACACTGAAGCTTTCTTT.

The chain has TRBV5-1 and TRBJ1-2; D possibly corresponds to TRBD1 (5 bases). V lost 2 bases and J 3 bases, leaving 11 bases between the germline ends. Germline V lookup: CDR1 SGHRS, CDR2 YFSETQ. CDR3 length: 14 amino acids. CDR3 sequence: CASSFLGGDYGYTF. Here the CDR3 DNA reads TGCGCCAGCAGCTTCCTTGGGGGGGACTATGGCTACACCTTC.

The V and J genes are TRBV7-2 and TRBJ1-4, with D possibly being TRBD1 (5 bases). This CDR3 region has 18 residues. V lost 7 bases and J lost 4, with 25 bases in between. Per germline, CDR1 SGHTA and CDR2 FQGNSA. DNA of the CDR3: TGTGCCAGCACCCGCTGGGGCACTCTGGCCGGTAGTAATGAAAAACTGTTTTTT. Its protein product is CASTRWGTLAGSNEKLFF.

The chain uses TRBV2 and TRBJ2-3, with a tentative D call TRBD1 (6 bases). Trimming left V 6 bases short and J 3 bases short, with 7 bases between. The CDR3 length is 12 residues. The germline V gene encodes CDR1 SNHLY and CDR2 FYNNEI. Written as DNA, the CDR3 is TGTGCCAGCAGCGACAGGACAGATACGCAGTATTTT. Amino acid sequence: CASSDRTDTQYF. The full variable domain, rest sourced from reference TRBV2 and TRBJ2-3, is EPEVTQTPSHQVTQMGQEVILRCVPISNHLYFYWYRQILGQKVEFLVSFYNNEISEKSEIFDDQFSVERPDGSNFTLKIRSTKLEDSAMYFCASSDRTDTQYFGPGTRLTVL.

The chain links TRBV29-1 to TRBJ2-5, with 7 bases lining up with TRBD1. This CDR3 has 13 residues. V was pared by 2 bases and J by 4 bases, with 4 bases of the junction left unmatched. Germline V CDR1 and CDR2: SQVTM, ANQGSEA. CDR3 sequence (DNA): TGCAGCGTTGAAAACAACAGGGGAGAGACCCAGTACTTC. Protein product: CSVENNRGETQYF.

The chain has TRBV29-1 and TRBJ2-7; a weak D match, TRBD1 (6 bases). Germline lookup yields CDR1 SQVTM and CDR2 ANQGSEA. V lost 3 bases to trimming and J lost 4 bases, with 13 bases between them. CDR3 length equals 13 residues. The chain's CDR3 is CSVEDVGQYEQYF. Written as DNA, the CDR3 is TGCAGCGTTGAGGATGTCGGACAGTACGAGCAGTACTTC.

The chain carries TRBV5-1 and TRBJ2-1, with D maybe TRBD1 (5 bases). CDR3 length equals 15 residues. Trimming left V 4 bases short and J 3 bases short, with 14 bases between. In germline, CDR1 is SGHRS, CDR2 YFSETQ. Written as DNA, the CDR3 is TGCGCCAGCAGCCCCGTCCCACAGGTCTACAATGAGCAGTTCTTC. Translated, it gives CASSPVPQVYNEQFF.

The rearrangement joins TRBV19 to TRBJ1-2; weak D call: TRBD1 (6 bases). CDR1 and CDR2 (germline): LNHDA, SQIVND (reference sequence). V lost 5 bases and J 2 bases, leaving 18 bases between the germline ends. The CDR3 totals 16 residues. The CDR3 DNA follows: TGTGCCAGTAGTGCATTACAGGGTTCGCTAAACTATGGCTACACCTTC. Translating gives CASSALQGSLNYGYTF.

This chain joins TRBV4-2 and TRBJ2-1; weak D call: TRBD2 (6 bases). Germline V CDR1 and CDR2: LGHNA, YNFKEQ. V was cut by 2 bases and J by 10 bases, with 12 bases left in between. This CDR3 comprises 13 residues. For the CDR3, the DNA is TGTGCCAGCAGCCAACGACTAGTTTTGGAGCAGTTCTTC. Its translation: CASSQRLVLEQFF.